These T cell receptor beta chains were read from a single sample in a study of blood T cells in healthy people across ages. MiXCR was run by TCRdb on the 5' RACE reads, yielding one entry per CDR3 protein. Found here are hundreds of thousands of distinct CDR3 sequences, 58% of them singletons; the top ten hold around 22%. The specimen was blood. All receptors derive from a man younger than 40 in good health. The CDR3 runs from the conserved cysteine through the conserved F or W. A D gene is named only where the DNA matches it firmly. The size of a clone is reported for some rows only, either as once, few or many, or as a class for expanded clones.

abundance: .; j_gene: TRBJ1-6; v_gene: TRBV20-1; d_gene: .; CDR3nt: TGCAGTGCTAGGTCTCCGGGGACCCTCCACTTT; CDR3aa: CSARSPGTLHF
abundance: .; j_gene: TRBJ2-1; v_gene: TRBV7-9; d_gene: .; CDR3nt: TGTGCCAGCAGCTTAGTTGTAGAGTTCTTC; CDR3aa: CASSLVVEFF
abundance: .; j_gene: TRBJ1-2; v_gene: TRBV28; d_gene: .; CDR3nt: TGTGCCAGCAGTTTATACATTGCCCAAGAGGGCTACACCTTC; CDR3aa: CASSLYIAQEGYTF
abundance: .; j_gene: TRBJ2-7; v_gene: TRBV7-9; d_gene: .; CDR3nt: TGTGCCAGCAGCCCAGGGGGGAACCCCTACGAGCAGTACTTC; CDR3aa: CASSPGGNPYEQYF
abundance: .; j_gene: TRBJ2-5; v_gene: TRBV4-3; d_gene: .; CDR3nt: TGCGCCAGCAGCCAAGAGCAAGGTTTTCAGACCCAGTACTTC; CDR3aa: CASSQEQGFQTQYF
abundance: .; j_gene: TRBJ1-2; v_gene: TRBV5-1; d_gene: .; CDR3nt: TGCGCCAGCAGCCCTGTCTGGGACTATGGCTACACCTTC; CDR3aa: CASSPVWDYGYTF
abundance: once; j_gene: TRBJ2-7; v_gene: TRBV7-6; d_gene: .; CDR3nt: TGTGCCAGCAGCTTAGGGGGGGAGGACTACGAGCAGTACTTC; CDR3aa: CASSLGGEDYEQYF
abundance: .; j_gene: TRBJ1-4; v_gene: TRBV6-6; d_gene: .; CDR3nt: TGTGCCAGCAGTTACACGGGTGACGGCTCAACTAATGAAAAACTGTTTTTT; CDR3aa: CASSYTGDGSTNEKLFF
abundance: few; j_gene: TRBJ2-1; v_gene: TRBV20-1; d_gene: TRBD2; CDR3nt: TGCAGTGCTAGAGATCGGGCTAGCGGGGGGAATGAGCAGTTCTTC; CDR3aa: CSARDRASGGNEQFF
abundance: .; j_gene: TRBJ2-5; v_gene: TRBV12-3/TRBV12-4; d_gene: TRBD1; CDR3nt: TGTGCCAGCACCTTAGGACAGGGGTGGAATGAGCAGTACTTC; CDR3aa: CASTLGQGWNEQYF
abundance: .; j_gene: TRBJ1-5; v_gene: TRBV3-1; d_gene: .; CDR3nt: TGTGCCAGCAGCCAAATGACCGGGGGAGGGCCCCAGCATTTT; CDR3aa: CASSQMTGGGPQHF
abundance: few; j_gene: TRBJ1-5; v_gene: TRBV6-5; d_gene: .; CDR3nt: TGTGCCAGCAGTTACTCGAGGGGGGCTGGTCAGCCCCAGCATTTT; CDR3aa: CASSYSRGAGQPQHF
abundance: .; j_gene: TRBJ2-4; v_gene: TRBV6-2/TRBV6-3; d_gene: TRBD1; CDR3nt: TGTGCCAGCAGTTACCATGATCTGACAGGGGAGGACATTCAGTACTTC; CDR3aa: CASSYHDLTGEDIQYF
abundance: few; j_gene: TRBJ2-1; v_gene: TRBV4-3; d_gene: TRBD2; CDR3nt: TGCGCCAGCAGCCAAAGGGGACTAGCGGACTACAATGAGCAGTTCTTC; CDR3aa: CASSQRGLADYNEQFF
abundance: few; j_gene: TRBJ2-1; v_gene: TRBV2; d_gene: .; CDR3nt: TGTGCCAGCAGAGAGGCCCCGGGACCAAGCAATGAGCAGTTCTTC; CDR3aa: CASREAPGPSNEQFF
abundance: .; j_gene: TRBJ2-7; v_gene: TRBV10-3; d_gene: TRBD2; CDR3nt: TGTGCCATCAGTGAGGGGACTAGCGGGGACTCCTACGAGCAGTACTTC; CDR3aa: CAISEGTSGDSYEQYF
abundance: few; j_gene: TRBJ2-1; v_gene: TRBV29-1; d_gene: .; CDR3nt: TGCAGCGCTTGGGGGGCGGGAGTTCTAGATGAGCAGTTCTTC; CDR3aa: CSAWGAGVLDEQFF
abundance: many; j_gene: TRBJ2-3; v_gene: TRBV4-3; d_gene: TRBD2; CDR3nt: TGCGCCAGCAGCCAGAGGGCTAGCGGGAGGACAGATACGCAGTATTTT; CDR3aa: CASSQRASGRTDTQYF
abundance: .; j_gene: TRBJ1-2; v_gene: TRBV6-5; d_gene: .; CDR3nt: TGTGCCAGCAGTTTACTTCATAAGTCCGGTGGCTACACCTTC; CDR3aa: CASSLLHKSGGYTF
abundance: few; j_gene: TRBJ2-4; v_gene: TRBV20-1; d_gene: .; CDR3nt: TGCAGTGCTAGAGATGGGGGGCTCAAAAACATTCAGTACTTC; CDR3aa: CSARDGGLKNIQYF
abundance: .; j_gene: TRBJ1-1; v_gene: TRBV29-1; d_gene: .; CDR3nt: TGCAGCGTTGAAATGACAGCAAGGAACACTGAAGCTTTCTTT; CDR3aa: CSVEMTARNTEAFF
abundance: few; j_gene: TRBJ1-5; v_gene: TRBV7-2; d_gene: TRBD1; CDR3nt: TGTGCCAGCAGCCAGGGACAGGGAGGCAATCAGCCCCAGCATTTT; CDR3aa: CASSQGQGGNQPQHF
abundance: once; j_gene: TRBJ2-7; v_gene: TRBV20-1; d_gene: TRBD2; CDR3nt: TGCAGTGCTGAGACAGCGGGGGGTTTCTCCTACGAGCAGTACTTC; CDR3aa: CSAETAGGFSYEQYF
abundance: .; j_gene: TRBJ2-7; v_gene: TRBV4-2; d_gene: .; CDR3nt: TGTGCCAGCAGCCAAGATTCGGGGGACGGGGAAGGTTACGAGCAGTACTTC; CDR3aa: CASSQDSGDGEGYEQYF
abundance: once; j_gene: TRBJ2-1; v_gene: TRBV7-2; d_gene: TRBD2; CDR3nt: TGTGCCAGCAGCTTTAGCGGGGTAGTAGGTGAGCAGTTCTTC; CDR3aa: CASSFSGVVGEQFF
abundance: .; j_gene: TRBJ1-2; v_gene: TRBV12-3/TRBV12-4; d_gene: .; CDR3nt: TGTGCCAGCAGTATCAGAGATTATGGCTACACCTTC; CDR3aa: CASSIRDYGYTF
abundance: .; j_gene: TRBJ2-7; v_gene: TRBV9; d_gene: .; CDR3nt: TGTGCCAGCAGCGTAGGAATGGGTGCCTACGAGCAGTACTTC; CDR3aa: CASSVGMGAYEQYF
abundance: .; j_gene: TRBJ1-1; v_gene: TRBV6-6; d_gene: TRBD1; CDR3nt: TGTGCCAGCAGAGACACAGGGGGCGCGGGCACTGAAGCTTTCTTT; CDR3aa: CASRDTGGAGTEAFF
abundance: .; j_gene: TRBJ2-5; v_gene: TRBV13; d_gene: .; CDR3nt: TGTGCCAGCAGCTTAGTGGGGACGGGAGAGACCCAGTACTTC; CDR3aa: CASSLVGTGETQYF
abundance: .; j_gene: TRBJ2-7; v_gene: TRBV28; d_gene: .; CDR3nt: TGTGCCAGCAGCATATCCCCTGGGTGCGAGCAGTACTTC; CDR3aa: CASSISPGCEQYF
abundance: once; j_gene: TRBJ1-2; v_gene: TRBV6-2/TRBV6-3; d_gene: .; CDR3nt: TGTGCCAGCACGGAGTACGGGGATGGCTACACCTTC; CDR3aa: CASTEYGDGYTF
abundance: .; j_gene: TRBJ2-7; v_gene: TRBV25-1; d_gene: .; CDR3nt: TGTGCCAGCAGTGTCCGCACAGGGCTAGACTCTACGAAGCAGTACTTC; CDR3aa: CASSVRTGLDSTKQYF
abundance: .; j_gene: TRBJ2-1; v_gene: TRBV5-4; d_gene: TRBD2; CDR3nt: TGTGCCAGCAGCCCCCCGGGACTAGCGCTTTACAATGAGCAGTTCTTC; CDR3aa: CASSPPGLALYNEQFF
abundance: few; j_gene: TRBJ2-7; v_gene: TRBV6-6; d_gene: .; CDR3nt: TGTGCCAGCAGTTACTCGAGTTTTGGCGAGCAGTACTTC; CDR3aa: CASSYSSFGEQYF
abundance: .; j_gene: TRBJ1-6; v_gene: TRBV6-5; d_gene: .; CDR3nt: TGTGCCAGCAGTCCCAGGGTTGGTTCACCCCTCCACTTT; CDR3aa: CASSPRVGSPLHF
abundance: .; j_gene: TRBJ2-1; v_gene: TRBV11-2; d_gene: TRBD2; CDR3nt: TGTGCCAGCAGCTTAGCCCCCCGGCTAGCGGGGAATGAGCAGTTCTTC; CDR3aa: CASSLAPRLAGNEQFF
abundance: .; j_gene: TRBJ2-1; v_gene: TRBV6-2/TRBV6-3; d_gene: .; CDR3nt: TGTGCCAGCAGTTACGGGCTGTTCCATGAGCAGTTCTTC; CDR3aa: CASSYGLFHEQFF
abundance: .; j_gene: TRBJ1-1; v_gene: TRBV7-9; d_gene: TRBD1; CDR3nt: TGTGCCAGCAGCCTGGGACAGCCTAGCACTGAAGCTTTCTTT; CDR3aa: CASSLGQPSTEAFF
abundance: few; j_gene: TRBJ2-7; v_gene: TRBV28; d_gene: .; CDR3nt: TGTGCCAGCAGTTCTCCGGGTTCCTACGAGCAGTACTTC; CDR3aa: CASSSPGSYEQYF
abundance: .; j_gene: TRBJ2-7; v_gene: TRBV7-9; d_gene: .; CDR3nt: TGTGCCAGCAGCTTCTCAGTCAGCTACGAGCAGTACTTC; CDR3aa: CASSFSVSYEQYF
abundance: .; j_gene: TRBJ1-1; v_gene: TRBV6-4; d_gene: .; CDR3nt: TGTGCCAGCAGCCGGGTCAGTGTTCGGGAAGCTTTCTTT; CDR3aa: CASSRVSVREAFF